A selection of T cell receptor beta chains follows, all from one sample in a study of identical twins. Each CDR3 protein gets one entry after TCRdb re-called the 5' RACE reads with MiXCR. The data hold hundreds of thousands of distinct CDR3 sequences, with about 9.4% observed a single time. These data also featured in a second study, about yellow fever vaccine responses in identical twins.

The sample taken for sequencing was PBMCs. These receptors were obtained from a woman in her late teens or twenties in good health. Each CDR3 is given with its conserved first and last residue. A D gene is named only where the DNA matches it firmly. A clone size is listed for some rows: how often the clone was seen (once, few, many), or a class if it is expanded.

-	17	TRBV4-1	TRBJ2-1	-	TGCGCCAGCAGCCAACCCCAGATCCGGGGGACGACCGGCGAGCAGTTCTTC	CASSQPQIRGTTGEQFF
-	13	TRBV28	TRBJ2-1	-	TGTGCCAGCAGTTTGCAGGCCTACAATGAGCAGTTCTTC	CASSLQAYNEQFF
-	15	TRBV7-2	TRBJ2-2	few	TGTGCCAGCAGCCCCGGGGGCCGGAACACCGGGGAGCTGTTTTTT	CASSPGGRNTGELFF
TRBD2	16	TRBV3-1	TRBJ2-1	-	TGTGCCAGCAGCCGACTAGCGGGAGGGGGGCACAATGAGCAGTTCTTC	CASSRLAGGGHNEQFF
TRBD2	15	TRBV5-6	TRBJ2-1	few	TGTGCCAGCAGCCTGGGACTAGCGACGCGGGGTGAGCAGTTCTTC	CASSLGLATRGEQFF
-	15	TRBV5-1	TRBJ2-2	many	TGCGCCAGCAGCTTGGACGGTTCAAAGGCCGGGGAGCTGTTTTTT	CASSLDGSKAGELFF
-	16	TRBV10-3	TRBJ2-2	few	TGTGCCATCAGTGTACTCCGCTCCTCGAACACCGGGGAGCTGTTTTTT	CAISVLRSSNTGELFF
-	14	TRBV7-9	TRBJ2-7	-	TGTGCCAGCAGCTGGACTGAGCGTGGGTTCGAGCAGTACTTC	CASSWTERGFEQYF
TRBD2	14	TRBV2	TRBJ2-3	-	TGTGCCAGCTCGGTAGCGGGAGAGGGGGATACGCAGTATTTT	CASSVAGEGDTQYF
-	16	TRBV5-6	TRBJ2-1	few	TGTGCCAGCAGCGTGATCTTTGGGGGCTCCTACAATGAGCAGTTCTTC	CASSVIFGGSYNEQFF
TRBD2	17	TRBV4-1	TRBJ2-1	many	TGCGCCAGCAGCAGGAGTCGGGAGGGTACCTCTTACAATGAGCAGTTCTTC	CASSRSREGTSYNEQFF
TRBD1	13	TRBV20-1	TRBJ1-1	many	TGCAGTGCGCCGGACAGGATGAACACTGAAGCTTTCTTT	CSAPDRMNTEAFF
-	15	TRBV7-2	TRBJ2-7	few	TGTGCCAGCAGCCCGGGGGGCGGGAGACCCAGCGAGCAGTACTTC	CASSPGGGRPSEQYF
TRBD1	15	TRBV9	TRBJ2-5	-	TGTGCCAGCAGCGAGACAGGGGGCGCCCCAGAGACCCAGTACTTC	CASSETGGAPETQYF
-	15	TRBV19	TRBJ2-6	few	TGTGCCAGTAGTATGGGGACCTCTGGGGCCAACGTCCTGACTTTC	CASSMGTSGANVLTF
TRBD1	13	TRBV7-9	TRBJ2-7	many	TGTGCCAGCAGCCCTGACAGGGACTACGAGCAGTACTTC	CASSPDRDYEQYF
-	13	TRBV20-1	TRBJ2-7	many	TGCAGTGCACTAGGGCCGAGGAACTACGAGCAGTACTTC	CSALGPRNYEQYF
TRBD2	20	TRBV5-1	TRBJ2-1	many	TGCGCCAGCAGCTTGGCCTGGACTAGCGGGCCGGACAGCTCCTACAATGAGCAGTTCTTC	CASSLAWTSGPDSSYNEQFF
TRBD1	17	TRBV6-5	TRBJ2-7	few	TGTGCCAGCAGTTACTCGGGACCGGGACAGGGGTCGGGGGAGCAGTACTTC	CASSYSGPGQGSGEQYF
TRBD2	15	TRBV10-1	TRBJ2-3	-	TGCGCCAGCAGTGTGGGGACTAGCGGAGGGGATACGCAGTATTTT	CASSVGTSGGDTQYF
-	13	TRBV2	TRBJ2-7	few	TGTGCCAGCCGGACCCTCTTTTCCTACGAGCAGTACTTC	CASRTLFSYEQYF
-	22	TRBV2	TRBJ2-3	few	TGTGCCAGCAGTGAGAGATCGGGACAGCGAATACCGGGACTGACAAGCACAGATACGCAGTATTTT	CASSERSGQRIPGLTSTDTQYF
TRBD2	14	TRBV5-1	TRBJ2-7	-	TGCGCCAGCAACCCTACTAGCGGGGGCTACGAGCAGTACTTC	CASNPTSGGYEQYF
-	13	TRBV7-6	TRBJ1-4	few	TGTGCCAGCAGTCAGAACACGGGTGAAAAACTGTTTTTT	CASSQNTGEKLFF
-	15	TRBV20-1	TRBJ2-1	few	TGCAGTGCTAGGTTCGTGGGGGGCAGATACAATGAGCAGTTCTTC	CSARFVGGRYNEQFF
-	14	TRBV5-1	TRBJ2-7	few	TGCGCCAGCAGCTTGGGCGGGTACAGGGACGAGCAGTACTTC	CASSLGGYRDEQYF
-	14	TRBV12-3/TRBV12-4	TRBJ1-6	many	TGTGCCAGCAGTTTGAACAGGGAGGGTTCACCCCTCCACTTT	CASSLNREGSPLHF
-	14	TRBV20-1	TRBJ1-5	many	TGCAGTGCAGGCCGGGACGGCAACAATCAGCCCCAGCATTTT	CSAGRDGNNQPQHF
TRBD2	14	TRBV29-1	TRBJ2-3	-	TGCAGCGCAGGGATTATGGCGGGAGCAGATACGCAGTATTTT	CSAGIMAGADTQYF
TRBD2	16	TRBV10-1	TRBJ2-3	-	TGCGCCAGCAGTCCTTTAGCGGGGTCCAGCACAGATACGCAGTATTTT	CASSPLAGSSTDTQYF
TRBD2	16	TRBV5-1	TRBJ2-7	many	TGCGCCAGCAGCTTGGATAGGGCGGGAGACAACTACGAGCAGTACTTC	CASSLDRAGDNYEQYF
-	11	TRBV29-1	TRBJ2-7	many	TGCAGCGTTGATTTTGGCTACGAGCAGTACTTC	CSVDFGYEQYF
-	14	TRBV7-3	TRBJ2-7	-	TGTGCCAGCAGCTTGACAACCACGGCCCCCGAGCAGTACTTC	CASSLTTTAPEQYF
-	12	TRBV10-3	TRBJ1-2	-	TGTGCCATCAGTGAGGGGGGATGGGGCTACACCTTC	CAISEGGWGYTF
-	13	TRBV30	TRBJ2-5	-	TGTGCCTGGAGTTTCGGGCAGAGGGAGACCCAGTACTTC	CAWSFGQRETQYF
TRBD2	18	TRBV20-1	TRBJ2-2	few	TGCAGTGCTCTATCCGGGACTAGCGGCATCGGGAACACCGGGGAGCTGTTTTTT	CSALSGTSGIGNTGELFF
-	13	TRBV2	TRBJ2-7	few	TGTGCCAGCAGTGAATTTCTTACCTACGAGCAGTACTTC	CASSEFLTYEQYF
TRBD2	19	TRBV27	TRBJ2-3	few	TGTGCCAGCAGTTTAGTCTTTACTAGCGGGAGGTGGGGCACAGATACGCAGTATTTT	CASSLVFTSGRWGTDTQYF
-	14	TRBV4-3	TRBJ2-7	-	TGCGCCAGCAGCCAAGATTGGACAAACTACGAGCAGTACTTC	CASSQDWTNYEQYF
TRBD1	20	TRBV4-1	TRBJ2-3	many	TGCGCCAGCAGCCAAGATGTCCCCACCGCAGACAGGGGAACCCGAGATACGCAGTATTTT	CASSQDVPTADRGTRDTQYF
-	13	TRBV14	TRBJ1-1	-	TGTTCCAGCAGCCCTCAGGGTAACACTGAAGCTTTCTTT	CSSSPQGNTEAFF
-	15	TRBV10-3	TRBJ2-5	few	TGTGCCATCAGTGAGTCTGGCAGGAGGGGAGAGACCCAGTACTTC	CAISESGRRGETQYF
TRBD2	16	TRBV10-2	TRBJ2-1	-	TGCGCCAGCAGTGAGTCGGGAGGGATCTCCTACAATGAGCAGTTCTTC	CASSESGGISYNEQFF
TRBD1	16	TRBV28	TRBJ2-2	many	TGTGCCAGCAGGCGCGGTGGGACAGCTTCCACCGGGGAGCTGTTTTTT	CASRRGGTASTGELFF
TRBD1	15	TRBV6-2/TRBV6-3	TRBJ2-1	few	TGTGCCAGCACCGACCGGGACAGGGGGTACAATGAGCAGTTCTTC	CASTDRDRGYNEQFF
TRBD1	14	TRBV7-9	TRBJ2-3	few	TGTGCCAGCAGCGTATTAAACAGGGGCGATACGCAGTATTTT	CASSVLNRGDTQYF